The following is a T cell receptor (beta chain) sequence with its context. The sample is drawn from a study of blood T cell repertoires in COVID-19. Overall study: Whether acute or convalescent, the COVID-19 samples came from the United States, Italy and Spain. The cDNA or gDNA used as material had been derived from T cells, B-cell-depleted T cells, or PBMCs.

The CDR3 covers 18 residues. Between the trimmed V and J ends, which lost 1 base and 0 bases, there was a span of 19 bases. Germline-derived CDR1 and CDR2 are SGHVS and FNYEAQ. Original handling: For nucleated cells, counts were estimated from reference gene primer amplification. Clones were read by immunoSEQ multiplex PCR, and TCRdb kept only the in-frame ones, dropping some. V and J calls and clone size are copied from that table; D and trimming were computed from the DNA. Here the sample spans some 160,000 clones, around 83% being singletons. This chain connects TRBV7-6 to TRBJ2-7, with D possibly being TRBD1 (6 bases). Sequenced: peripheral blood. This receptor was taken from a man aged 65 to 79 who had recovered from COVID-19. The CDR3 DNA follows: TGTGCCAGCAGCTTAGGTCTTATGGGGTCAGGGGCCTCCTACGAGCAGTACTTC. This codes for CASSLGLMGSGASYEQYF.